This TCR beta chain appears in the sequencing data of a study of circulating and synovial CD4+ cells in juvenile arthritis. The CDR3 covers 12 residues. Germline CDR1 MDHEN, CDR2 SYDVKM. With 6 bases clipped from V and 10 bases from J, the junction kept 7 bases outside the gene matches. TCRdb's table, derived via immunoSEQ multiplex PCR, lists solely in-frame clones and lacks some. The table has fewer than 40,000 clones, about 95% seen once; the top ten hold 0.15% to 0.2%. Details on this clone: Its antigen is not identified.

Overall study results and limits: Diversity here was lower than in bulk blood CD4 cells.

Sequenced material: CD4+ T cells from blood. This clonotype was sampled from a human donor with juvenile idiopathic arthritis. The chain is built from TRBV28 and TRBJ1-1, with 8 bases fitting TRBD1. The CDR3 DNA follows: TGTGCCAGCAGCTCGACAGGGGTGAGAGCTTTCTTT. It encodes CASSSTGVRAFF. Filled out from reference TRBV28 and TRBJ1-1, the complete variable domain reads DVKVTQSSRYLVKRTGEKVFLECVQDMDHENMFWYRQDPGLGLRLIYFSYDVKMKEKGDIPEGYSVSREKKERFSLILESASTNQTSMYLCASSSTGVRAFFGQGTRLTVV.